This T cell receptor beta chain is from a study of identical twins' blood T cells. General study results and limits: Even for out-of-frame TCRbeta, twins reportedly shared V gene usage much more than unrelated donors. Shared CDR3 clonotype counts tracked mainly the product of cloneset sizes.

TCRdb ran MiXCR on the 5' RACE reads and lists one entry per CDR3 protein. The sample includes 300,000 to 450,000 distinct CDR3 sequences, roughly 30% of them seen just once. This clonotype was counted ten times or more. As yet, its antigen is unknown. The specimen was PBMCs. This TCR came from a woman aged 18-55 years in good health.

CDR3 in DNA: TGTGCCAGCGGTAGGGGCAATCAGCCCCAGCATTTT. Its protein product is CASGRGNQPQHF. The chain combines TRBV3-1 with TRBJ1-5; D gene uncertain. The germline V gene has CDR1 LGHDT and CDR2 YNNKEL (reference sequence). The V end was cut by 8 bases, the J end by 2 bases, with 7 bases between. The CDR3 spans 12 residues.